This T cell receptor (beta chain) was identified during a study of a mutant IDH1 vaccine in newly diagnosed glioma. Study as a whole: Patients got their first vaccination 4-6 weeks after radiotherapy alone, or with temozolomide cycles. Earlier treatment was radiotherapy, temozolomide, or both, with most getting both.

V lost 6 bases, J lost 5 bases, and 11 bases lay in between. CDR3 size: 12 residues. The V gene's germline CDR1 is SNHLY and CDR2 FYNNEI. Assay: immunoSEQ multiplex PCR; the TCRdb copy retains only in-frame clones and omits some. The sample includes about 85,000 clones, over 85% of them seen just once. This clone appeared a single time. Its antigen is still unknown. Time point of the sample: week 47, end of study. Each dose delivered 300 ug of mutant IDH1 20-mer peptide subcutaneously with imiquimod. This receptor was identified in a woman in her 50s with glioma. The sample here was PBMCs, taken from a glioma patient whose treatment included an IDH1 peptide vaccine. The rearrangement uses TRBV2 and TRBJ2-7; a possible D gene is TRBD2 (5 bases). The CDR3 DNA sequence: TGTGCCAGCAGACAGAACGGGGACGAGCAGTACTTC. Translating it yields CASRQNGDEQYF.